The TCR beta chain described here comes from a study of T-cell reconstitution after alpha-beta-depleted transplantation in children. The TCRbeta library incorporated unique molecular identifiers. TCRdb analysed the PCR reads with MiXCR anew, one entry per CDR3 protein. The profile covers roughly 500,000 distinct CDR3 sequences, with around 20% appearing a single time and around 3.3% taken by the ten largest. V lost 1 base to trimming and J lost 0 bases, with 10 bases between them. Germline assignment: CDR1 MGHRA and CDR2 YSYEKL. The CDR3 has 15 amino acids. This clonotype came up a few times. This chain links TRBV4-1 with TRBJ2-7, with no clear D. This TCR came from a human donor who donated a stem cell graft to a child with acute lymphoblastic leukemia. Sequenced here: PBMCs from the stem cell graft donor, sampled from the stem cell graft. CDR3 amino acids: CASSQAPGASYEQYF. The CDR3 region has the DNA TGCGCCAGCAGCCAAGCACCAGGCGCCTCCTACGAGCAGTACTTC.